Below, 29 T cell receptor beta chains from the same sample are listed, as sequenced in a study of OX40 agonist ivuxolimab in advanced cancers. Clones were sequenced by immunoSEQ multiplex PCR, and TCRdb holds only the in-frame ones, with some missing. Altogether 70,000 to 75,000 clones are present, approximately 83% being singletons, with the ten largest covering 0.5% to 0.6%. The material was CD4+ or CD8+ T cells sorted from blood, obtained in a trial of the OX40 agonist ivuxolimab. All receptors come from an adult with an advanced solid tumor such as melanoma, head and neck, liver or kidney cancer.

The rearrangement links TRBV10-3 to TRBJ2-1, with D possibly being TRBD2 (6 bases). This CDR3 contains 16 residues. Germline V gives CDR1 ENHRY, CDR2 SYGVKD. The V gene lost 2 bases and the J gene lost 7 bases, with 18 bases spanning the gap. The CDR3 sequence is CAISETELAGPNEQFF. DNA for the CDR3: TGTGCCATCAGTGAGACCGAACTAGCAGGGCCTAATGAGCAGTTCTTC.

This clone was picked up one time. This chain joins TRBV7-2 and TRBJ1-5; no clear D. V lost 4 bases and J 6 bases, leaving 13 bases between the germline ends. The CDR3 contains 14 residues. Looked up from germline, CDR1 is SGHTA and CDR2 is FQGNSA. The CDR3 spells CASSSTGGSQPQHF. The CDR3 DNA reads TGTGCCAGCAGCTCGACGGGTGGAAGTCAGCCCCAGCATTTT.

The gene calls are TRBV9 and TRBJ1-4, with 8 bases that match TRBD1. The CDR3 sequence is 15 residues long. Losses at the gene ends were 4 bases for V and 8 bases for J; bases not matched to a gene: 10. The germline CDR1 and CDR2 sequences are SGDLS and YYNGEE. The CDR3 loop reads CASSPTGGRDEKLFF. The CDR3 nucleotides are TGTGCCAGCAGCCCAACAGGGGGAAGGGACGAAAAACTGTTTTTT.

The chain joins TRBV19 to TRBJ1-1; 8 nucleotides align to TRBD1. The CDR3 loop spans 14 amino acids. Per the germline V gene, CDR1 is LNHDA and CDR2 is SQIVND (reference sequence). Unmatched junction bases numbered 2, after V lost 0 bases and J lost 5 bases. CDR3 in amino acids: CASSIDRGRTEAFF. The CDR3 nucleotides read TGTGCCAGTAGTATAGACAGGGGGCGGACTGAAGCTTTCTTT.

The genes are TRBV5-4 and TRBJ1-1; D gene ambiguous. V shed 4 bases and J shed 0 bases, with 13 bases lying between them. This CDR3 spans 15 amino acids. Germline CDR1 reads SGHNT; CDR2 reads YYREEE (reference sequence). The CDR3 DNA reads TGTGCCAGCAGCCAAGGGTCCTTAATGAACACTGAAGCTTTCTTT. It specifies CASSQGSLMNTEAFF.

This clone has a handful of counts. This chain links TRBV5-1 with TRBJ1-6, with 8 bases that match TRBD1. The V gene's germline CDR1 is SGHRS and CDR2 YFSETQ. V dropped 4 bases and J dropped 6; count of bases not matched to a gene: 6. CDR3 size: 15 residues. The CDR3 protein is CASSRTGTSNSPLHF. In DNA, the CDR3 is TGCGCCAGCAGCAGGACAGGGACGAGTAATTCACCCCTCCACTTT.

The V and J genes are TRBV4-2 and TRBJ1-5, with 7 bases that match TRBD1. CDR3 length equals 16 residues. Germline CDR1 reads LGHNA; CDR2 reads YNFKEQ. The J segment lost 0 bases and the V segment lost 0 bases, leaving 2 bases of the junction unmatched. CDR3 residues: CASSQDQGDSNQPQHF. CDR3 DNA: TGTGCCAGCAGCCAAGACCAGGGGGATAGCAATCAGCCCCAGCATTTT.

The chain couples TRBV6-6 to TRBJ2-7, with D perhaps assigned TRBD1 or TRBD2 (7 bases each). V was trimmed by 8 bases and J by 7 bases, leaving 21 bases between them. The germline CDR1 and CDR2 sequences are MNHNY and SVGAGI (reference sequence). This CDR3 spans 14 amino acids. CDR3 sequence reads: CASAWGGGRGEQYF. The CDR3 coding sequence is TGTGCCAGCGCCTGGGGAGGGGGCCGGGGTGAGCAGTACTTC.

CDR3 nucleotide sequence: TGCGCCAGCAGTGAGGTTATAGAAGGTCAGCCCCAGCATTTT. This translates into CASSEVIEGQPQHF. The V gene is TRBV10-2, the J gene TRBJ1-5; D is unresolved. Germline assignment: CDR1 WSHSY and CDR2 SAAADI. The V end lost 2 bases, the J end lost 6 bases, and 11 bases lay between the germline ends. The CDR3 extends over 14 amino acids.

The chain carries TRBV28 and TRBJ2-4; D is ambiguous. The CDR3 is made up of 16 amino acids. The ends were cut back, 1 base at V and 0 bases at J, with 10 bases in the middle. The germline CDR1 and CDR2 sequences are MDHEN and SYDVKM. The CDR3 region has the DNA TGTGCCAGCAGTTTATACCTGGGCCTAGCCAAAAACATTCAGTACTTC. This codes for CASSLYLGLAKNIQYF.

CDR3: CASSERGQGATGANVLTF. The CDR3 DNA reads as TGTGCCAGCAGTGAAAGGGGACAGGGGGCTACTGGGGCCAACGTCCTGACTTTC. The rearrangement links TRBV6-1 to TRBJ2-6; 12 bases align to TRBD1. The CDR3 is made up of 18 amino acids. V gave up 2 bases and J gave up 2 bases; unmatched junction bases: 4. Germline V lookup: CDR1 MNHNS, CDR2 SASEGT.

V usage is TRBV15 and J usage is TRBJ2-5, with no clear D. V was clipped by 0 bases and J by 7 bases, with 15 bases between them. From germline, CDR1 is LNHNV and CDR2 YYDKDF (reference sequence). The CDR3 sequence is 15 residues long. CDR3 sequence: CATSRDRLGSGTQYF. CDR3 bases: TGTGCCACCAGCAGAGATCGGTTAGGGTCGGGGACCCAGTACTTC.

This clone was detected only a few times. The CDR3 DNA follows: TGTGCCAGCAGTGGGGTGGGCCCCTACGAGCAGTACTTC. Translation: CASSGVGPYEQYF. The rearrangement links TRBV2 to TRBJ2-7; unclear D gene. CDR1 SNHLY and CDR2 FYNNEI come from the germline V gene. The V gene lost 4 bases and the J gene lost 2 bases, with 9 bases spanning the gap. The CDR3 extends over 13 amino acids. The full variable domain, its missing parts supplied by reference TRBV2 and TRBJ2-7, is EPEVTQTPSHQVTQMGQEVILRCVPISNHLYFYWYRQILGQKVEFLVSFYNNEISEKSEIFDDQFSVERPDGSNFTLKIRSTKLEDSAMYFCASSGVGPYEQYFGPGTRLTVT.

This chain connects TRBV28 to TRBJ1-2, with D tentatively TRBD1 (5 bases). The germline V and J ends were trimmed by 6 bases and 4 bases, with 12 bases remaining between them. The CDR3 is 13 amino acids. Germline values: CDR1 MDHEN, CDR2 SYDVKM. CDR3 protein: CASSRGAGYGYTF. CDR3 in DNA: TGTGCCAGCAGCCGGGGCGCCGGCTATGGCTACACCTTC.

The V gene is TRBV28, the J gene TRBJ1-3; the match to TRBD1 covers 9 bases. This CDR3 comprises 16 residues. Germline CDR1 MDHEN, CDR2 SYDVKM. J lost 6 bases, V lost 3 bases, and 9 bases had no gene match. The CDR3 sequence is CASSLLGTGKPNTIYF. CDR3 in DNA: TGTGCCAGCAGTTTGTTGGGGACAGGGAAACCAAACACCATATATTTT. Full variable domain (outside the CDR3, taken from reference TRBV28 and TRBJ1-3): DVKVTQSSRYLVKRTGEKVFLECVQDMDHENMFWYRQDPGLGLRLIYFSYDVKMKEKGDIPEGYSVSREKKERFSLILESASTNQTSMYLCASSLLGTGKPNTIYFGEGSWLTVV.

This chain joins TRBV6-6 and TRBJ2-7, with D unresolved. Deletions cut 2 bases from V and 2 bases from J, with 7 bases between. Germline lookup yields CDR1 MNHNY and CDR2 SVGAGI (reference sequence). The CDR3 consists of 13 residues. CDR3 nucleotides: TGTGCCAGCAGTTACCCCCCTCCCTACGAGCAGTACTTC. Protein product: CASSYPPPYEQYF.

The DNA for the CDR3 is TGTGCCAGCAGCCGCGGGGGGTCAAATCAGCCCCAGCATTTT. Protein: CASSRGGSNQPQHF. The genes are TRBV7-9 and TRBJ1-5; tentative D call: TRBD1 (5 bases). Trimming pared 5 bases from V and 4 bases from J, leaving 12 bases between. CDR1 is SEHNR, CDR2 FQNEAQ, per germline (reference sequence). The CDR3 has 14 residues.

The chain has TRBV5-1 and TRBJ2-3, with D unclear. Trimming took 5 bases from V and 2 from J, leaving 12 bases between them. This CDR3 has 14 amino acids. Germline-derived CDR1 and CDR2 are SGHRS and YFSETQ. CDR3 protein: CASSIGKTTDTQYF. The CDR3 DNA sequence: TGCGCCAGCAGTATTGGCAAAACCACAGATACGCAGTATTTT.

This clone was observed once. The rearrangement uses TRBV27 and TRBJ2-3; TRBD2 agrees at 9 bases. With V trimmed by 2 bases and J by 9 bases, 9 bases remained unmatched. Germline CDR1 is MNHEY and CDR2 is SMNVEV (reference sequence). The CDR3 is 15 residues long. This CDR3 reads CASSLKAGGWRTQYF. CDR3 sequence (DNA): TGTGCCAGCAGTTTAAAAGCGGGGGGTTGGAGAACGCAGTATTTT.

V usage is TRBV2 and J usage is TRBJ2-3; TRBD1 agrees at 7 bases. CDR1 and CDR2 (germline): SNHLY, FYNNEI. After removal of 3 bases from V and 3 bases from J, the junction contained 3 bases not matched to a gene. The CDR3 is 14 residues long. The CDR3 DNA reads TGTGCCAGCAGTGAGTTACAGGGGACAGATACGCAGTATTTT. Translation: CASSELQGTDTQYF.

The chain recombines TRBV18 with TRBJ1-6; 7 bases fit TRBD1. Unmatched junction bases numbered 7, after V lost 3 bases and J lost 5 bases. Looked up from germline, CDR1 is KGHSH and CDR2 is LQKENI. The CDR3 has 16 residues. The CDR3 coding sequence is TGTGCCAGCTCACCTTTCGGACAGGCTAATAATTCACCCCTCCACTTT. It translates to CASSPFGQANNSPLHF.

This clone was found once. This chain connects TRBV14 to TRBJ2-7; 9 nucleotides align to TRBD1. The CDR3 consists of 13 residues. CDR1 is SGHDN, CDR2 FVKESK, per germline. After removal of 4 bases from V and 6 bases from J, the junction contained 4 bases not matched to a gene. The CDR3 here is CASSRDRGIEQYF. CDR3 nucleotide sequence: TGTGCCAGCAGCCGAGACAGGGGGATCGAGCAGTACTTC. Drawing the rest from reference TRBV14 and TRBJ2-7, the complete variable domain is EAGVTQFPSHSVIEKGQTVTLRCDPISGHDNLYWYRRVMGKEIKFLLHFVKESKQDESGMPNNRFLAERTGGTYSTLKVQPAELEDSGVYFCASSRDRGIEQYFGPGTRLTVT.

This clone appeared a few times. The V and J genes are TRBV28 and TRBJ2-7; no reliable D call. Deletions cut 2 bases from V and 0 bases from J, with 8 bases between. Germline V gene lookup returns CDR1 MDHEN and CDR2 SYDVKM. This CDR3 has 14 amino acids. DNA for the CDR3: TGTGCCAGCAGTTTACATAGGAACTCCTACGAGCAGTACTTC. Amino acid sequence: CASSLHRNSYEQYF. Complete variable domain (other parts from reference TRBV28 and TRBJ2-7): DVKVTQSSRYLVKRTGEKVFLECVQDMDHENMFWYRQDPGLGLRLIYFSYDVKMKEKGDIPEGYSVSREKKERFSLILESASTNQTSMYLCASSLHRNSYEQYFGPGTRLTVT.

This sequence joins TRBV6-7 and TRBJ2-2; tentatively, D is TRBD2 (5 bases). TRBV6-7 is marked as an open reading frame, function uncertain. Trimming took 10 bases from V and 7 from J, leaving 10 bases between them. The CDR3 sequence is 11 residues long. The CDR3 DNA reads as TGTGCCACCTCAGAGGGCGGGGAGCTGTTTTTT. Protein product: CATSEGGELFF.

V gene TRBV2 combines with J gene TRBJ2-3, with D maybe TRBD2 (6 bases). The CDR3 sequence is 15 residues long. Per the germline V gene, CDR1 is SNHLY and CDR2 is FYNNEI. V was cut by 7 bases and J by 1 base, with 15 bases left in between. CDR3: CASTIAVQGTDTQYF. The CDR3 DNA reads TGTGCCAGCACCATAGCGGTCCAGGGCACAGATACGCAGTATTTT.

DNA of the CDR3: TGTGCCAGCAGATCCGGGGGGGCAGCGAACACCGGGGAGCTGTTTTTT. The encoded protein is CASRSGGAANTGELFF. The chain links TRBV28 to TRBJ2-2, with 8 bases fitting TRBD2. With V trimmed by 6 bases and J by 0 bases, 6 bases remained unmatched. Germline CDR1 reads MDHEN; CDR2 reads SYDVKM. CDR3 length: 16 amino acids.

V is TRBV7-2 and J is TRBJ2-2, with D uncertain. Deletions cut 7 bases from V and 0 bases from J, with 9 bases between. The CDR3 sequence is 14 residues long. Germline V gives CDR1 SGHTA, CDR2 FQGNSA. The CDR3 loop is CASTRSPNTGELFF. Here the CDR3 DNA reads TGTGCCAGCACCCGGTCTCCGAACACCGGGGAGCTGTTTTTT.

The chain links TRBV7-2 to TRBJ1-5, with a tentative D call TRBD1 (5 bases). From germline, CDR1 is SGHTA and CDR2 FQGNSA. The CDR3 totals 15 residues. V gave up 5 bases and J gave up 1 base, with 12 bases separating them. For the CDR3, the DNA is TGTGCCAGCAGCCCGGGAGGGGCAAGCAATCAGCCCCAGCATTTT. Translating gives CASSPGGASNQPQHF.

The V gene is TRBV11-3, the J gene TRBJ1-1, with a weak D call TRBD1 (5 bases). Looked up from germline, CDR1 is SGHNT and CDR2 is YENEEA. The CDR3 runs 13 residues. The V gene lost 3 bases and the J gene lost 7 bases, with 12 bases spanning the gap. CDR3: CASSFPGTGEAFF. The CDR3, as DNA: TGTGCCAGCAGCTTCCCGGGGACGGGTGAAGCTTTCTTT.